These 19 T cell receptor beta chains came from one sample sequenced in a study of T cell responses to AZD1222 COVID-19 vaccine. Using immunoSEQ multiplex PCR, the repertoire was profiled, and TCRdb retains in-frame clones only, with some absent. There are 180,000 or so clones in the sample; 92% occur only once, and 1% to 1.5% lies in the top ten. Sequencing used peripheral blood, obtained 28 days after the second AZD1222 dose. The receptors originated from an adult who received the AZD1222 COVID-19 vaccine.

The chain couples TRBV7-6 to TRBJ1-4, with 9 positions matching TRBD1. The V gene's germline CDR1 is SGHVS and CDR2 FNYEAQ. This CDR3 contains 16 residues. V lost 0 bases and J lost 2; bases outside the gene matches: 1. The CDR3 here is CASSLAGTGTNEKLFF. CDR3 DNA: TGTGCCAGCAGCTTAGCGGGGACAGGGACTAATGAAAAACTGTTTTTT.

The genes are TRBV28 and TRBJ1-3; D is possibly TRBD1 (5 bases). The CDR3 consists of 17 residues. Trimming took 6 bases from V and 0 from J, leaving 18 bases between them. The germline V gene encodes CDR1 MDHEN and CDR2 SYDVKM. For the CDR3, the DNA is TGTGCCAGCAGCCACCGGGGCGGGCAAGTCTCTGGAAACACCATATATTTT. Translation: CASSHRGGQVSGNTIYF.

CDR3 region: CARGWSSGDLRKAQFF. The CDR3 bases are TGTGCCAGAGGATGGAGTTCGGGAGACTTAAGGAAAGCGCAGTTCTTC. The chain carries TRBV2 and TRBJ2-1, with a possible D match to TRBD2 (6 bases). Trimming removed 9 bases at V and 12 bases at J, with 30 bases between. CDR1 and CDR2 from the germline V gene are SNHLY and FYNNEI. The CDR3 is 16 amino acids.

The chain carries TRBV21-1 and TRBJ2-7; TRBD2, the table's D call, lacks a check against the DNA. TRBV21-1 corresponds to a pseudogene. CDR3 length equals 16 residues. In DNA, the CDR3 is TGTGCCAGCAACTCTCTGCTTAGCGGGAAATCCTACGAGCAGTACTTC. Amino acid sequence: CASNSLLSGKSYEQYF.

The chain has TRBV11-2 and TRBJ2-5; 8 bases are shared with TRBD2. From germline, CDR1 is SGHAT and CDR2 FQNNGV. The CDR3 sequence is 14 residues long. J gave up 6 bases and V 0 bases, and 3 bases lay outside the gene matches. The CDR3 bases are TGTGCCAGCAGCTTAGAAGGGACTAGGAAGACCCAGTACTTC. Translation: CASSLEGTRKTQYF.

The V call is TRBV6-1, the J call TRBJ1-5, with a tentative D call TRBD1 (5 bases). CDR3 length: 14 residues. Trimming took 0 bases from V and 9 from J, leaving 12 bases between them. Germline loops: CDR1 MNHNS, CDR2 SASEGT. The CDR3 here is CASSEAGLGWPQHF. DNA for the CDR3: TGTGCCAGCAGTGAAGCGGGGCTGGGATGGCCCCAGCATTTT.

The chain carries TRBV15 and TRBJ1-5; D possibly corresponds to TRBD1 (6 bases). There are 15 residues in the CDR3. V lost 5 bases and J lost 2, with 13 bases in between. The germline V gene has CDR1 LNHNV and CDR2 YYDKDF (reference sequence). For the CDR3, the DNA is TGTGCCACCAGCGGAAGGGGGGCCGGCAATCAGCCCCAGCATTTT. Its translation: CATSGRGAGNQPQHF. Full variable domain (outside the CDR3, taken from reference TRBV15 and TRBJ1-5): DAMVIQNPRYQVTQFGKPVTLSCSQTLNHNVMYWYQQKSSQAPKLLFHYYDKDFNNEADTPDNFQSRRPNTSFCFLDIRSPGLGDTAMYLCATSGRGAGNQPQHFGDGTRLSIL.

This clone showed up just once. The gene calls are TRBV10-3 and TRBJ2-3; D tentatively reads TRBD1 or TRBD2 (5 bases each). The germline CDR1 and CDR2 sequences are ENHRY and SYGVKD. CDR3 length: 13 residues. The V end was cut by 6 bases, the J end by 0 bases, with 7 bases between. CDR3 protein: CAIRGVSTDTQYF. The CDR3 DNA is TGTGCCATCAGGGGGGTTAGCACAGATACGCAGTATTTT.

The genes are TRBV27 and TRBJ1-2; 10 nucleotides line up with TRBD1. After removal of 5 bases from V and 6 bases from J, the junction contained 6 bases not matched to a gene. The V gene's germline CDR1 is MNHEY and CDR2 SMNVEV (reference sequence). This CDR3 contains 14 residues. CDR3 nucleotide sequence: TGTGCCAGCAGTCGGGACAGGGGAATCCATGGCTACACCTTC. This gives the protein CASSRDRGIHGYTF.

V usage is TRBV28 and J usage is TRBJ1-6; D call uncertain. The CDR3 loop spans 14 amino acids. Germline assignment: CDR1 MDHEN and CDR2 SYDVKM. V lost 6 bases, J lost 5 bases, and 11 bases lay in between. The CDR3: CASSNQVNNSPLHF. Written as DNA, the CDR3 is TGTGCCAGCAGCAACCAGGTGAATAATTCACCCCTCCACTTT.

This chain connects TRBV28 to TRBJ2-7; D is tentatively TRBD1 or TRBD2 (5 bases each). V lost 7 bases to trimming and J lost 0 bases, with 13 bases between them. Germline V CDR1 and CDR2: MDHEN, SYDVKM. The CDR3 runs to 14 residues. The chain's CDR3 is CASTWGTGSYEQYF. The CDR3 DNA follows: TGTGCCAGCACCTGGGGGACCGGCTCCTACGAGCAGTACTTC.

The rearrangement links TRBV19 to TRBJ2-3, with 9 positions matching TRBD1. The CDR3 is 15 amino acids. Germline V gene data show CDR1 as LNHDA and CDR2 as SQIVND (reference sequence). J gave up 0 bases and V 7 bases, and 5 bases lay outside the gene matches. The CDR3, as DNA: TGTGCCAGTAAGGGGACAGGGCCTAGCACAGATACGCAGTATTTT. Protein: CASKGTGPSTDTQYF. Combining the CDR3 with reference TRBV19 and TRBJ2-3 gives the whole variable domain DGGITQSPKYLFRKEGQNVTLSCEQNLNHDAMYWYRQDPGQGLRLIYYSQIVNDFQKGDIAEGYSVSREKKESFPLTVTSAQKNPTAFYLCASKGTGPSTDTQYFGPGTRLTVL.

This clone was detected only once. The CDR3 DNA is TGTGCCAGCAGCCCCACCCAGGGGGCTGGGTTTGGCTACACCTTC. This sequence encodes CASSPTQGAGFGYTF. The V call is TRBV6-5, the J call TRBJ1-2; 8 nucleotides line up with TRBD1. CDR3 size: 15 residues. Germline V CDR1 and CDR2: MNHEY, SVGAGI. Losses at the gene ends were 6 bases for V and 7 bases for J; bases not matched to a gene: 13.

J is TRBJ2-1 and V is TRBV6-4, with 13 bases identical to TRBD2. This CDR3 region has 15 residues. The J segment lost 8 bases and the V segment lost 5 bases, leaving 6 bases of the junction unmatched. CDR1 and CDR2 (germline): MRHNA, SNTAGT. CDR3 residues: CASSSGTSGVDEQFF. The CDR3 DNA follows: TGTGCCAGCAGTTCCGGGACTAGCGGGGTAGATGAGCAGTTCTTC.

The V and J genes are TRBV7-9 and TRBJ1-1, with no clear D. Deletions cut 3 bases from V and 1 base from J, with 9 bases between. CDR1 is SEHNR and CDR2 is FQNEAQ in the germline V gene (reference sequence). This CDR3 comprises 14 residues. The CDR3 here is CASSLIRWNTEAFF. In DNA form, the CDR3 reads TGTGCCAGCAGCTTGATTAGGTGGAACACTGAAGCTTTCTTT.

The V and J genes are TRBV6-5 and TRBJ1-2; 7 bases line up with TRBD1. Germline V gene lookup returns CDR1 MNHEY and CDR2 SVGAGI. This CDR3 is 14 amino acids long. V lost 7 bases, J lost 4 bases, and 9 bases stayed unmatched. This CDR3 reads CASTRGQGGYGYTF. In DNA form, the CDR3 reads TGTGCCAGCACCCGAGGGCAGGGGGGCTATGGCTACACCTTC.

This sequence joins TRBV7-6 and TRBJ1-4, with D perhaps TRBD1 (6 bases). Trimming shortened V by 5 bases and J by 5 bases, and 12 bases separated the two germline ends. Germline CDR1 SGHVS, CDR2 FNYEAQ. CDR3 length: 14 residues. The CDR3 sequence: CASSPGQVNEKLFF. The CDR3 DNA follows: TGTGCCAGCAGCCCGGGACAAGTCAATGAAAAACTGTTTTTT.

CDR3 sequence (DNA): TGTGCCAGTAGTATTGTACGGGAAAATCAGCCCCAGCATTTT. Protein: CASSIVRENQPQHF. The V and J genes are TRBV19 and TRBJ1-5; the D is unclear. The CDR3 covers 14 residues. The germline gives CDR1 LNHDA, CDR2 SQIVND (reference sequence). Trimming shortened V by 3 bases and J by 4 bases, and 10 bases separated the two germline ends.

The chain employs TRBV5-1 and TRBJ2-5; D perhaps matches TRBD2 (6 bases). The CDR3 is 12 residues long. Per germline, CDR1 SGHRS and CDR2 YFSETQ. Trimming cost V 6 bases and J 3 bases, with 9 bases left between them. CDR3 protein: CASKAGKETQYF. DNA for the CDR3: TGCGCCAGCAAGGCGGGGAAAGAGACCCAGTACTTC. Variable domain in full (rest from reference TRBV5-1 and TRBJ2-5): KAGVTQTPRYLIKTRGQQVTLSCSPISGHRSVSWYQQTPGQGLQFLFEYFSETQRNKGNFPGRFSGRQFSNSRSEMNVSTLELGDSALYLCASKAGKETQYFGPGTRLLVL.